Listed below are T cell receptor beta chains from one sample, sequenced in a study of shared clonotypes between healthy human individuals. Libraries were prepared by immunoSEQ multiplex PCR; TCRdb keeps only in-frame clonotypes and omits some of them. This sample has some 630,000 clones, with around 96% found just once. The sequenced sample consisted of naive CD8+ T cells sorted from blood. The origin of the receptors is a woman in her 30s in good health. The conserved cysteine and the conserved F or W are not part of the CDR3 here. Each record gives: V gene, J gene, CDR3 protein.

>TRBV7-7|TRBJ2-1
ASSLAQYNEQF
>TRBV28|TRBJ1-2
ASRPGGNYGYT
>TRBV4-1|TRBJ2-2
ASSTRLGLGGELF
>TRBV6-5|TRBJ2-5
ASSYGETQY
>TRBV15|TRBJ2-3
ATSREPLTDTQY
>TRBV5-1|TRBJ2-2
ASSLRRRDTGELF
>TRBV6-4|TRBJ1-5
ASSDSKGRTAPNQPQH
>TRBV2|TRBJ1-4
ASGRRTATNEKLF
>TRBV28|TRBJ2-7
ASSATTGLVYEQY
>TRBV21-1|TRBJ1-1
ASFKASGIMNTEAF
>TRBV27|TRBJ2-3
ASSLSLPLSVTDTQY
>TRBV4-1|TRBJ2-7
ASSIGTAGASYEQY
>TRBV11-2|TRBJ2-7
ASSFGSSLEEQY
>TRBV27|TRBJ2-2
ASRFLKGGANTGELF
>TRBV6-1|TRBJ2-3
ASSDLAFGSTDTQY
>TRBV5-1|TRBJ1-3
AISTWSGNTIY
>TRBV28|TRBJ1-1
ASSMWTGPDTEAF
>TRBV10-2|TRBJ2-7
ASSEGPAYEQY
>TRBV7-7|TRBJ2-7
ASSSQGSYEQY